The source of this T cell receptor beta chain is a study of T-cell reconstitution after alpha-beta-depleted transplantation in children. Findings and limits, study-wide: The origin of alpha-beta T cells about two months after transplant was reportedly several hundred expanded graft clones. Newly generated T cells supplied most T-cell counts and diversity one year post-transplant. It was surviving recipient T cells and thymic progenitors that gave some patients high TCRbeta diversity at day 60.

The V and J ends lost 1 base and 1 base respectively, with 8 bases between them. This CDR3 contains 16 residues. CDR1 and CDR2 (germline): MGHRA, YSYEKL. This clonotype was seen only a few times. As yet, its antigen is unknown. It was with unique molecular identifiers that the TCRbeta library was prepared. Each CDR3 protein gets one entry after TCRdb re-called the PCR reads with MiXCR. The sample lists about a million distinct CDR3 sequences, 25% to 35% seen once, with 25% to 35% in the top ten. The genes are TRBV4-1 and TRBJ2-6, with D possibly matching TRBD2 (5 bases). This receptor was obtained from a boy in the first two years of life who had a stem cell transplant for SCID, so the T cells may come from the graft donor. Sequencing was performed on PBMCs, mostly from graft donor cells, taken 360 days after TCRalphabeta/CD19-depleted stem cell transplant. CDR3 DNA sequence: TGCGCCAGCAGCCAAGTCCCGGGGTCTGGGGCCAACGTCCTGACTTTC. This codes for CASSQVPGSGANVLTF.